This TCR beta chain was captured by sequencing in a study of T-cell reconstitution after alpha-beta-depleted transplantation in children. This clonotype occurred a few times. The antigen remains undetermined. Germline-derived CDR1 and CDR2 are SQVTM and ANQGSEA. V was cut by 0 bases and J by 1 base, with 9 bases left in between. The CDR3 consists of 14 residues. Findings of the study overall: Reportedly, alpha-beta T cells present about two months post-transplant originated from several hundred expanded clones of graft origin. Recipient T cells and thymic progenitors that survived were the source of the high TCRbeta diversity seen at day 60 in some patients. A year had passed since transplant, and T-cell counts and diversity by then came mostly from newly produced T cells.

Molecular barcoding with unique molecular identifiers was used for the TCRbeta library. Each CDR3 protein gets one entry after TCRdb re-called the PCR reads with MiXCR. Among 780,000 or so distinct CDR3 sequences, approximately 15% were seen once, and the ten largest hold roughly 5%. The source is a male patient younger than 18 who had a stem cell transplant for acute lymphoblastic leukemia, so the T cells may come from the graft donor. Sequenced material: PBMCs, mostly from graft donor cells, taken 360 days after TCRalphabeta/CD19-depleted stem cell transplant. The chain couples TRBV29-1 to TRBJ2-5; D remains ambiguous. CDR3 amino acids: CSVEDVRLQETQYF. DNA for the CDR3: TGCAGCGTTGAAGATGTAAGGCTCCAAGAGACCCAGTACTTC.